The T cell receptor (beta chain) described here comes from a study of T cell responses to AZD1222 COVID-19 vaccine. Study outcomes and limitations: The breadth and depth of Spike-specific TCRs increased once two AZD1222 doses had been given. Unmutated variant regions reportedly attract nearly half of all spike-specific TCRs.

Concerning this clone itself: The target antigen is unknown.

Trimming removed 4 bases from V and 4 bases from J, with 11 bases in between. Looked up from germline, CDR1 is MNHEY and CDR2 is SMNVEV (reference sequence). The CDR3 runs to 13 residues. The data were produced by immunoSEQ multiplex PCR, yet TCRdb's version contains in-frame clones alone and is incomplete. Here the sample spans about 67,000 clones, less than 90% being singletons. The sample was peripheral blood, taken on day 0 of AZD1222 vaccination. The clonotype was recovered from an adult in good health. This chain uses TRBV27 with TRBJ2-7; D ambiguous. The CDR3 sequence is CASSSYHGYEQYF. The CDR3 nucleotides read TGTGCCAGCAGTTCCTACCACGGGTACGAGCAGTACTTC.